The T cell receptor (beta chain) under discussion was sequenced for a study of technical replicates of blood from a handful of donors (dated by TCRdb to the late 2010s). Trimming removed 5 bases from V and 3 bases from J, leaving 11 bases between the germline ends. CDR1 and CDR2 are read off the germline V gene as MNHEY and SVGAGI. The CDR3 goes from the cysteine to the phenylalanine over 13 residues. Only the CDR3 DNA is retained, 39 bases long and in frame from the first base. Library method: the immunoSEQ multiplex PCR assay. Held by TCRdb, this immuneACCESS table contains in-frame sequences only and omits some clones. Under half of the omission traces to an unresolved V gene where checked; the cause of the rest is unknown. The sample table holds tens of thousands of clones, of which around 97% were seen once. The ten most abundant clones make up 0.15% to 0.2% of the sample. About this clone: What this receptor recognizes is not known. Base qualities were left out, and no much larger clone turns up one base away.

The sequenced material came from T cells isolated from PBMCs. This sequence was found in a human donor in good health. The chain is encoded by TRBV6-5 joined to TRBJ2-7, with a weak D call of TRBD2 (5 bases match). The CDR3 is CASSKPGSYEQYF. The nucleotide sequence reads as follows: TGTGCCAGCAGTAAACCGGGAAGCTACGAGCAGTACTTC.